This T cell receptor beta chain was recorded in a study of blood T cell repertoires in COVID-19. Overall study context: Acute and convalescent COVID-19 specimens originated in the United States, Italy and Spain. Sources were T cells, B-cell-depleted T cells, or PBMCs; the material itself was cDNA or gDNA.

Germline V CDR1 and CDR2: MNHNS, SASEGT. Germline trimming cut 3 bases from V and 6 bases from J; bases unmatched to any gene: 4. This CDR3 region has 14 residues. The authors' processing: Estimated nucleated cell counts came from reference gene primer amplification. Some clones are missing from TCRdb's copy, which holds only in-frame ones; the method was immunoSEQ multiplex PCR. V and J calls and clone size follow that table, whereas D and trimming were derived from the DNA. The sample has some 220,000 clones; 75% to 85% are singletons. The sequencing sample was made of peripheral blood. The receptor comes from a human donor in a cohort sampled during active COVID-19. The rearrangement links TRBV6-1 to TRBJ1-2; 10 nucleotides align to TRBD1. Written as DNA, the CDR3 is TGTGCCAGCAGTGATTCCGGGACAGGGGATGGCTACACCTTC. It encodes CASSDSGTGDGYTF.